This TCR beta chain was found in a study of neurological immune-mediated disorders. Notes on the study in general: None of the CDR3 amino acid sequences in expanded clones turned up in more than one subject, which points to private repertoires in all groups. HTLV-1-associated myelopathy displayed the greatest TCR clonal expansion, and multiple sclerosis exhibited the smallest, lower than that of healthy controls.

The CDR3 loop spans 17 amino acids. J gave up 5 bases and V 0 bases, and 11 bases lay outside the gene matches. CDR1 is SGHRS and CDR2 is YFSETQ in the germline V gene. The sample holds many counts of this clonotype. The antigen is unknown. From the 5' RACE reads, TCRdb called clonotypes with MiXCR, one entry per CDR3 protein. The data contain under 60,000 distinct CDR3 sequences, about 9.3% of them singletons. Sequencing was done on a sample of PBMCs. The V call is TRBV5-1, the J call TRBJ2-1, with 7 bases fitting TRBD1. This clonotype originated in a woman aged 40 to 50 with HTLV-1-associated myelopathy (HAM/TSP). The CDR3 DNA reads TGCGCCAGCAGCTTGGCCTTCGTTACAGGGGCCAACAATGAGCAGTTCTTC. Its protein is CASSLAFVTGANNEQFF.